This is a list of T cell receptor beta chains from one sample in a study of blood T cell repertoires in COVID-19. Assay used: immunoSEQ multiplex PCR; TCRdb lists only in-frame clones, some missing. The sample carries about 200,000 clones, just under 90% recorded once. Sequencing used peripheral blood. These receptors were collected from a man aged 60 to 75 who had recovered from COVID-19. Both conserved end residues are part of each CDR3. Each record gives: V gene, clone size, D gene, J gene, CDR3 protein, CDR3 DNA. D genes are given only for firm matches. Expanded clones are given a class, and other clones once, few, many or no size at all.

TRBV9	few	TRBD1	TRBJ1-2	CASSVHGQGGSYGYTF	TGTGCCAGCAGCGTTCATGGACAGGGGGGATCCTATGGCTACACCTTC
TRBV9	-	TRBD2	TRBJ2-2	CASSVQAGGAPGELFF	TGTGCCAGCAGCGTACAGGCGGGGGGCGCTCCCGGGGAGCTGTTTTTT
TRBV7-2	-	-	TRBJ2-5	CASSLGQVETQYF	TGTGCCAGCAGCTTAGGACAGGTAGAGACCCAGTACTTC
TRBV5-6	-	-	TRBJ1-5	CASSFLVGGLNGNQPQHF	TGTGCCAGCAGCTTCCTGGTAGGAGGTCTTAATGGCAATCAGCCCCAGCATTTT
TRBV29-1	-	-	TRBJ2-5	CSVGQFQYF	TGCAGCGTTGGACAGTTTCAGTACTTC
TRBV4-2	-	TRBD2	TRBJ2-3	CASSQEQRGRGTDTQYF	TGTGCCAGCAGCCAAGAACAGCGGGGGAGGGGCACAGATACGCAGTATTTT
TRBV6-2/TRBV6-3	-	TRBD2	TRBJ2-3	CASSYSTSGGAGTQYF	TGTGCCAGCAGTTACTCGACTAGCGGGGGGGCAGGTACGCAGTATTTT
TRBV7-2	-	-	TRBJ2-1	CASSFDLSSYNEQFF	TGTGCCAGCAGCTTTGACTTAAGCTCCTACAATGAGCAGTTCTTC
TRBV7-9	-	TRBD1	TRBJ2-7	CASSLIGGTGRDEQYF	TGTGCCAGCAGCCTCATCGGCGGGACAGGGAGAGACGAGCAGTACTTC
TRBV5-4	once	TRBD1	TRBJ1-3	CASSADRVGNTIYF	TGTGCCAGCAGCGCAGACAGGGTCGGAAACACCATATATTTT
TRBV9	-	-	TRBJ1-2	CASSVSTASYGYTF	TGTGCCAGCAGCGTGTCGACAGCGAGCTATGGCTACACCTTC
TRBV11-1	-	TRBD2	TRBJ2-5	CASSPRLAGTRETQYF	TGTGCCAGCAGCCCTCGACTAGCGGGGACTAGGGAGACCCAGTACTTC
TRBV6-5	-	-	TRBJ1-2	CASSYGRAVNYGYTF	TGTGCCAGCAGTTACGGCAGGGCAGTCAACTATGGCTACACCTTC
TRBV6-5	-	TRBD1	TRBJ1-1	CASSWDRLNTEAFF	TGTGCCAGCAGTTGGGACAGGCTGAACACTGAAGCTTTCTTT
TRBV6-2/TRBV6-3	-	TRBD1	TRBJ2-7	CASSFKSGGAGYEQYF	TGTGCCAGCAGTTTTAAGTCAGGGGGCGCGGGCTACGAGCAGTACTTC
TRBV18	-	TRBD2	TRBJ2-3	CASSPPSGFTDTQYF	TGTGCCAGCTCACCTCCTAGCGGTTTCACAGATACGCAGTATTTT
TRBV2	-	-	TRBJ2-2	CASRPGTQNTGELFF	TGTGCCAGCAGACCCGGGACTCAGAACACCGGGGAGCTGTTTTTT
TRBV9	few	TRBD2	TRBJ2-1	CASSVRGVSYNEQFF	TGTGCCAGCAGCGTACGGGGGGTCTCCTACAATGAGCAGTTCTTC
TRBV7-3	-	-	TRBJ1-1	CASSPARGTEAFF	TGTGCCAGCAGCCCGGCAAGGGGGACTGAAGCTTTCTTT
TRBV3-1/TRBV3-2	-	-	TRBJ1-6	CASSQGMGRGNSPLHF	TGTGCCAGCAGCCAAGGTATGGGACGGGGGAATTCACCCCTCCACTTT
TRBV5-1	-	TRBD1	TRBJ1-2	CASSTDRDLGGYTF	TGCGCCAGCAGTACTGACAGGGACTTAGGCGGCTACACCTTC
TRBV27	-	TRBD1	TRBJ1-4	CASSQRASGTGIEKLFF	TGTGCCAGCAGTCAGCGGGCCTCTGGGACAGGGATAGAAAAACTGTTTTTT
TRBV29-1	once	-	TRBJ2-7	CSVGGTFYEQYF	TGCAGCGTTGGCGGGACTTTTTACGAGCAGTACTTC
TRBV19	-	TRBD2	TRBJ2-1	CASRATGGLFF	TGTGCCAGTCGGGCCACGGGGGGTTTGTTCTTC
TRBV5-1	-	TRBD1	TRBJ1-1	CASSSGTGGASNTEAFF	TGCGCCAGCAGCTCCGGGACAGGGGGCGCGTCGAACACTGAAGCTTTCTTT
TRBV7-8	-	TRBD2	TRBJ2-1	CASSLLLAGAYNEQFF	TGTGCCAGCAGCTTGCTCCTAGCGGGGGCCTACAATGAGCAGTTCTTC
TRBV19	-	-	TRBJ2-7	CASRRPNYEQYF	TGTGCCAGTAGGAGGCCCAACTACGAGCAGTACTTC
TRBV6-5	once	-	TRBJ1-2	CASSYSLAGSYGYTF	TGTGCCAGCAGTTACTCGTTGGCAGGCAGCTATGGCTACACCTTC
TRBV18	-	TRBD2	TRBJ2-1	CASSSTGTSMTSSEQFF	TGTGCCAGCTCATCAACTGGGACTAGCATGACTTCTAGTGAGCAGTTCTTC
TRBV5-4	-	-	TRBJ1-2	CASSRESDYGYTF	TGTGCCAGCAGCCGGGAGTCAGACTATGGCTACACCTTC
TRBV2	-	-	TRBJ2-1	CASRPRAGAHNEQFF	TGTGCCAGCAGACCTCGGGCGGGTGCGCACAATGAGCAGTTCTTC
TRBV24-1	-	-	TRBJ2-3	CATSDPAGTTDTQYF	TGTGCCACCAGTGATCCCGCCGGGACAACGGATACGCAGTATTTT
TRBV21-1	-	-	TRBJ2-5	CASSKVRASGGVRETQYF	TGTGCCAGCAGCAAAGTCCGGGCTAGCGGGGGAGTGAGAGAGACCCAGTACTTC
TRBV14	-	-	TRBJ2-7	CASSQEDVGGYEQYF	TGTGCCAGCAGCCAAGAGGACGTCGGGGGCTACGAGCAGTACTTC
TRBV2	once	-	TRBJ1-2	CASSEWGPVNYGYTF	TGTGCCAGCAGTGAATGGGGGCCAGTAAACTATGGCTACACCTTC
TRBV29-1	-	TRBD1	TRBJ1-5	CSVQGVGNQPQHF	TGCAGCGTCCAGGGGGTAGGCAATCAGCCCCAGCATTTT
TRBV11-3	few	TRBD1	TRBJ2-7	CASSYTGQPAEQYF	TGTGCCAGCAGCTACACGGGACAGCCCGCCGAGCAGTACTTC
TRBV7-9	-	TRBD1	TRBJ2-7	CASSLFSGGYYEQYF	TGTGCCAGCAGCTTATTTTCAGGGGGCTACTACGAGCAGTACTTC
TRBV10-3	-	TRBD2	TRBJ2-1	CAIKGTSGDNEQFF	TGTGCCATCAAGGGGACTAGCGGTGACAATGAGCAGTTCTTC
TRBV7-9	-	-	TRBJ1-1	CASSLDSPGGAFF	TGTGCCAGCAGCTTAGATTCCCCCGGTGGAGCTTTCTTT
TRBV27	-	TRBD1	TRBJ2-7	CASSLSVVLGQGNHEQYF	TGTGCCAGCAGTTTATCCGTGGTGCTGGGACAGGGTAACCACGAGCAGTACTTC
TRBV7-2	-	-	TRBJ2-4	CASSASLAKNIQYF	TGTGCCAGCAGCGCCTCACTAGCCAAAAACATTCAGTACTTC